This T cell receptor (beta chain) was obtained from a study of OX40 agonist ivuxolimab in advanced cancers. Study overall: The drug used for patients, ivuxolimab, was an agonistic anti-OX40 (CD134) antibody. A male proportion of around 86% was recorded, with mean age 60 years and range roughly 23 to 90.

The sampling schedule covered blood at baseline, cycle 4 day 1, and cycle 7 day 1. The germline gives CDR1 MNHNY, CDR2 SVGAGI (reference sequence). This CDR3 has 13 residues. The V gene end was trimmed by 5 bases and the J gene end by 5 bases; junction bases not matched to a gene: 2. Repertoires were generated with immunoSEQ multiplex PCR, while TCRdb's copy carries only in-frame clones and drops some. The sample has over 40,000 clones; around 88% are singletons. The specimen comprised CD4+ or CD8+ T cells sorted from blood, sampled in a trial of the OX40 agonist ivuxolimab. V usage is TRBV6-6 and J usage is TRBJ2-5; the match to TRBD1 covers 10 bases. This receptor was obtained from an adult with an advanced solid tumor such as melanoma, head and neck, liver or kidney cancer. CDR3 DNA: TGTGCCAGCAGTGCGGGACAGGGGGAGACCCAGTACTTC. Protein: CASSAGQGETQYF.